Listed below are T cell receptor beta chains from one sample, sequenced in a study of identical twins. One entry per CDR3 protein, called by TCRdb with MiXCR from the 5' RACE reads. The sample carries 400,000 to 550,000 distinct CDR3 sequences, roughly an eighth recorded once. The sample was also linked to a second study, of yellow fever vaccine responses in identical twins.

The specimen was CD4+ T cells sorted from blood. The receptors derive from a woman in her late teens or twenties in good health. The CDR3 runs from the conserved cysteine through the conserved F or W. The order of the fields is clone size, J gene, D gene, V gene, CDR3 DNA, CDR3 protein. A D gene is named only where the DNA matches it firmly. Expanded clones are given a class, and other clones once, few, many or no size at all.

few TRBJ2-2 - TRBV10-3 TGTGCCATCGGGGACACCAAAACGAACACCGGGGAGCTGTTTTTT CAIGDTKTNTGELFF
many TRBJ2-1 TRBD2 TRBV10-3 TGTGCCATCAGTGCCCGGTCTAGCGGGTCTGAGCAGTTCTTC CAISARSSGSEQFF
- TRBJ1-1 TRBD1 TRBV10-3 TGTGCCATCAGTGGCATCGGACAGGGAGAGACTTTCTTT CAISGIGQGETFF
- TRBJ2-3 TRBD2 TRBV11-2 TGTGCCAGCAGCCTTGGTGGGAGGGGAGATACGCAGTATTTT CASSLGGRGDTQYF
- TRBJ2-7 - TRBV2 TGTGCCAGCAATCAAGGAGGCAGGGGTTCCTACGAGCAGTACTTC CASNQGGRGSYEQYF
- TRBJ2-1 - TRBV5-1 TGCGCCAGCAGCTTGGCCGGTCGACGGTTCTTC CASSLAGRRFF
few TRBJ2-3 TRBD2 TRBV20-1 TGCAGTGCGATGGGACTAATCGAAGATACGCAGTATTTT CSAMGLIEDTQYF
many TRBJ2-3 - TRBV5-1 TGCGCCAGCAGCTTGGCCGTGGGGGGCACAGATACGCAGTATTTT CASSLAVGGTDTQYF
- TRBJ2-5 - TRBV28 TGTGCCAGCAGTTTCCCCTATCCAGCGCCCCAGTACTTC CASSFPYPAPQYF
- TRBJ2-2 - TRBV10-3 TGTGCCATCAGTGAGCGGAACGGACTGAACACCGGGGAGCTGTTTTTT CAISERNGLNTGELFF
few TRBJ2-1 - TRBV6-2/TRBV6-3 TGTGCCAGCAGTTACAACAGGGTGAATGAGCAGTTCTTC CASSYNRVNEQFF
- TRBJ2-1 - TRBV7-2 TGTGCCAGCAGCGGCCAGATAGGGGTGGGCAATGAGCAGTTCTTC CASSGQIGVGNEQFF
- TRBJ1-2 - TRBV5-4 TGTGCCAGCAGCTTGGTAAAGGAATCGACGTACACCTTC CASSLVKESTYTF
few TRBJ1-5 - TRBV6-1 TGTGCCAGCAGGGAGGGTAGGGGCAATCAGCCCCAGCATTTT CASREGRGNQPQHF
- TRBJ1-4 - TRBV7-9 TGTGCCAGCAGCTTAGTGCAAGGCGCTAATGAAAAACTGTTTTTT CASSLVQGANEKLFF
- TRBJ2-5 TRBD2 TRBV12-3/TRBV12-4 TGTGCCAGCAGTTTTTTACGGGGGGGCCAAGAGACCCAGTACTTC CASSFLRGGQETQYF
many TRBJ1-6 - TRBV12-3/TRBV12-4 TGTGCCAGCAGTTTAGTATCAGGGACTAATTCACCCCTCCACTTT CASSLVSGTNSPLHF
few TRBJ2-1 - TRBV30 TGTGCCTGGGAGGGAGGTTCCTACAATGAGCAGTTCTTC CAWEGGSYNEQFF
- TRBJ2-5 TRBD2 TRBV11-2 TGTGCCAGCAGCTTAGGTCTAGCGGGAGGGACTCAAGAGACCCAGTACTTC CASSLGLAGGTQETQYF
few TRBJ1-1 - TRBV3-1 TGTGCCAGCAGCCAAAAGGGACGGACGAACACTGAAGCTTTCTTT CASSQKGRTNTEAFF
many TRBJ2-4 - TRBV7-2 TGTGCCAGCAGCCCCCAGGGCCTTGAAAAAAACATTCAGTACTTC CASSPQGLEKNIQYF
few TRBJ2-7 TRBD1 TRBV28 TGTGCCAGCAGTTTCCCGGGACAGGGTTATAGTCGGAGCGAGCAGTACTTC CASSFPGQGYSRSEQYF
- TRBJ1-1 - TRBV5-1 TGCGCCAGCAGCTTGGAAGGAGGGACTACTGAAGCTTTCTTT CASSLEGGTTEAFF
- TRBJ2-7 TRBD1 TRBV3-1 TGTGCCAGCAGCCAAAGGGGGCAGGGGAACGAGCAGTACTTC CASSQRGQGNEQYF
- TRBJ2-5 TRBD2 TRBV11-1 TGTGCCAGCAGCAAAAGGGGACTAGCGTTCCAAGAGACCCAGTACTTC CASSKRGLAFQETQYF
few TRBJ1-2 TRBD1 TRBV4-2 TGTGCCAGCAGCCAAGATTTAAACAGGGGGAGGTTCCTGCAGTATGGCTACACCTTC CASSQDLNRGRFLQYGYTF
- TRBJ2-2 TRBD2 TRBV5-1 TGCGCCAGCAGCTTCCTAGCGGGGGGCGACACCGGGGAGCTGTTTTTT CASSFLAGGDTGELFF
- TRBJ2-7 TRBD1 TRBV25-1 TGTGCCAGCAGCCAGACCGGGACAGGCTCGGTTGAGCAGTACTTC CASSQTGTGSVEQYF
- TRBJ1-6 - TRBV3-1 TGTGCCAGCAGCCAAACGGACAGCCATAATTCACCCCTCCACTTT CASSQTDSHNSPLHF
- TRBJ1-5 - TRBV28 TGTGCCAGCAGTTTCCTACAGGACAATCAGCCCCAGCATTTT CASSFLQDNQPQHF
- TRBJ2-5 TRBD1 TRBV30 TGTGCCTGCCGGACAGGTCAAGAGACCCAGTACTTC CACRTGQETQYF
- TRBJ2-1 TRBD2 TRBV5-6 TGTGCCAGCAGCCTTGTAGCCGGGACTAGCGGCTACAATGAGCAGTTCTTC CASSLVAGTSGYNEQFF
many TRBJ2-5 TRBD2 TRBV28 TGTGCCAGCAGGACTAGCGGGGTGAACTTCCAAGAGACCCAGTACTTC CASRTSGVNFQETQYF
- TRBJ1-4 - TRBV4-1 TGCGCCAGCAGCCCCCTTTACGGGCAGACTAATGAAAAACTGTTTTTT CASSPLYGQTNEKLFF
many TRBJ1-4 TRBD1 TRBV7-9 TGTGCCAGCAGCTCCAGGGGGCGGTCTGAAAAACTGTTTTTT CASSSRGRSEKLFF
many TRBJ2-3 TRBD2 TRBV4-3 TGCGCCAGCAGCCTCGCACTAGCGGCAACAGATACGCAGTATTTT CASSLALAATDTQYF
few TRBJ2-3 - TRBV18 TGTGCCAGCTCACCACCGGGCAGGGAAGGTATAGATACGCAGTATTTT CASSPPGREGIDTQYF
many TRBJ1-6 - TRBV3-1 TGTGCCAGCAGCCAAGAGCGGGGGGCAGATTCACCCCTCCACTTT CASSQERGADSPLHF
- TRBJ1-4 TRBD1 TRBV24-1 TGTGCCACCAGTGATCAGGACAGGGAGAATGAAAAACTGTTTTTT CATSDQDRENEKLFF
few TRBJ2-5 - TRBV3-1 TGTGCCAGCAGCCAAAGGCAGGGGCAAGAGACCCAGTACTTC CASSQRQGQETQYF
few TRBJ1-5 TRBD1 TRBV20-1 TGCAGTGCTGGGACGAGGACAGGGGGTTCAAATCAGCCCCAGCATTTT CSAGTRTGGSNQPQHF
- TRBJ2-1 TRBD2 TRBV7-8 TGTGCCAGCAGCTTCCAAGGTAGCGGGGGGGCGAGCTCCTACAATGAGCAGTTCTTC CASSFQGSGGASSYNEQFF
- TRBJ2-2 TRBD1 TRBV24-1 TGTGCCACCAGTGGCCTCCGACAGGGCTCTATGAACACCGGGGAGCTGTTTTTT CATSGLRQGSMNTGELFF
- TRBJ1-4 - TRBV11-3 TGTGCCAGCGGCGCTAGCCCGCGGAGGTCTATTGAAAAACTGTTTTTT CASGASPRRSIEKLFF
- TRBJ2-3 TRBD2 TRBV2 TGTGCCAGCAACTTCGACGGGGGGGTTACAGATACGCAGTATTTT CASNFDGGVTDTQYF
- TRBJ2-1 TRBD1 TRBV6-1 TGTGCCAGCAGTCCATGGACAGGGAGCTCCTACAATGAGCAGTTCTTC CASSPWTGSSYNEQFF
- TRBJ1-3 - TRBV7-9 TGTGCCAGCAGCTTACAGACAGGAAACACCATATATTTT CASSLQTGNTIYF
- TRBJ2-7 - TRBV27 TGTGCCAGCAGTTCCCCGGGACTCCCATACGAGCAGTACTTC CASSSPGLPYEQYF
- TRBJ2-7 - TRBV7-6 TGTGCCAGCAGCTTAGCGGATACCGGGACCCGGACCTACGAGCAGTACTTC CASSLADTGTRTYEQYF
- TRBJ1-4 - TRBV7-9 TGTGCCAGCAGCTTAACAGGAAATTCTAATGAAAAACTGTTTTTT CASSLTGNSNEKLFF
- TRBJ1-6 - TRBV28 TGTGCCAGCTTTAGCCAAAGTACTTCACCCCTCCACTTT CASFSQSTSPLHF
- TRBJ1-1 TRBD1 TRBV5-1 TGCGCCAGCAGCTTGGACGGGACAGGGAAGACTGAAGCTTTCTTT CASSLDGTGKTEAFF
many TRBJ2-1 TRBD1 TRBV4-3 TGCGCCAGCAGCCAAGACCCCGGGGACAGATTCAATGAGCAGTTCTTC CASSQDPGDRFNEQFF